The text below deals with one T cell receptor (beta chain). Its antigen remains unknown. TCRdb reprocessed the 5' RACE reads with MiXCR, giving one entry per CDR3 protein. Among more than 100,000 distinct CDR3 sequences, over 15% were seen once, and the ten largest hold around 4.8%. This specimen belongs to a study of T-cell memory formation after mild COVID-19. About the research overall: Across donors, TCR clusters were largely donor specific. General study findings and limits: Confirmation of SARS-CoV-2 specificity was lacking for second-wave clones peaking day 37.

J gave up 4 bases and V 3 bases, and 7 bases lay outside the gene matches. The CDR3 spans 16 residues. CDR1 is SGHRS and CDR2 is YFSETQ in the germline V gene. This TCR came from a man in his late teens or twenties who had mild COVID-19 (a few samples of this study predate the infection). Cell type and time point are not known. The gene calls are TRBV5-1 and TRBJ1-4, with 9 bases fitting TRBD1. Sequencing input: PBMCs or a T cell subset sorted from them (not recorded which). The CDR3: CASSSYRGQGNEKLFF. The CDR3, as DNA: TGCGCCAGCAGCTCCTACAGGGGGCAGGGTAATGAAAAACTGTTTTTT.